The next 24 T cell receptor beta chains were all read from a single sample in a study of OX40 agonist ivuxolimab in advanced cancers. Only in-frame clones appear in the TCRdb table, and some are missing; sequencing was by immunoSEQ multiplex PCR. The sample lists 35,000 to 45,000 clones, approximately 76% occurring once. This material consisted of CD4+ or CD8+ T cells sorted from blood, taken in a trial of the OX40 agonist ivuxolimab. The receptors were gathered from an adult with an advanced solid tumor such as melanoma, head and neck, liver or kidney cancer.

The rearrangement uses TRBV6-6 and TRBJ1-2, with a tentative D call TRBD1 (6 bases). Trimming left V 10 bases short and J 5 bases short, with 11 bases between. There are 11 residues in the CDR3. CDR1 and CDR2 from the germline V gene are MNHNY and SVGAGI (reference sequence). In nucleotides, the CDR3 is TGTGCCATCGGGACAACGTATGGCTACACCTTC. Amino acid sequence: CAIGTTYGYTF.

V gene TRBV27 combines with J gene TRBJ2-2; TRBD2 agrees at 12 bases. This CDR3 region has 15 residues. From germline, CDR1 is MNHEY and CDR2 SMNVEV (reference sequence). V dropped 6 bases and J dropped 4; count of bases not matched to a gene: 3. CDR3 loop: CASSASGGATGELFF. DNA for the CDR3: TGTGCCAGCAGCGCTAGCGGGGGGGCCACCGGGGAGCTGTTTTTT.

V is TRBV4-2 and J is TRBJ1-1; 8 bases line up with TRBD1. Germline V lookup: CDR1 LGHNA, CDR2 YNFKEQ. J gave up 4 bases and V 2 bases, and 9 bases lay outside the gene matches. The CDR3 loop spans 16 amino acids. CDR3 in DNA: TGTGCCAGCAGCCAAAATACCGGACAGGGCCTCACTGAAGCTTTCTTT. It translates to CASSQNTGQGLTEAFF.

This clone was counted a few times. This chain links TRBV7-8 with TRBJ1-6; D may be TRBD1 (6 bases). The germline gives CDR1 SGHVS, CDR2 FQNEAQ. V shed 0 bases and J shed 8 bases, with 17 bases lying between them. This CDR3 region has 17 residues. CDR3 region: CASSLATGLKGDSPLHF. Written as DNA, the CDR3 is TGTGCCAGCAGCTTAGCCACAGGGTTAAAGGGGGATTCACCCCTCCACTTT.

V usage is TRBV9 and J usage is TRBJ1-1; D remains ambiguous. CDR3 size: 13 residues. Trimming pared 0 bases from V and 1 base from J, leaving 4 bases between. Germline lookup yields CDR1 SGDLS and CDR2 YYNGEE. CDR3: CASSVAQNTEAFF. The CDR3 nucleotides are TGTGCCAGCAGCGTAGCCCAGAACACTGAAGCTTTCTTT.

The rearrangement links TRBV5-4 to TRBJ2-7, with no clear D. Germline V gives CDR1 SGHNT, CDR2 YYREEE (reference sequence). V lost 1 base and J lost 3, with 11 bases in between. The CDR3 is 14 residues long. This chain's CDR3 is CASSLLGKSYEQYV. The CDR3 bases are TGTGCCAGCAGCTTGCTGGGCAAGAGCTACGAGCAGTACGTC.

The chain uses TRBV9 and TRBJ2-3; 9 bases align to TRBD1. The CDR3 consists of 16 residues. Per germline, CDR1 SGDLS and CDR2 YYNGEE. The J segment lost 2 bases and the V segment lost 3 bases, leaving 7 bases of the junction unmatched. The CDR3 spells CASSATRDRVTDTQYF. For the CDR3, the DNA is TGTGCCAGCAGCGCCACCCGGGACAGGGTCACAGATACGCAGTATTTT.

The chain employs TRBV5-1 and TRBJ2-1, with 9 bases fitting TRBD1. Per germline, CDR1 SGHRS and CDR2 YFSETQ. The CDR3 totals 15 residues. The junction had 5 bases not matched to a gene; V was cut back by 2 bases and J by 5 bases. CDR3: CASSLQGAGNNEQFF. DNA of the CDR3: TGCGCCAGCAGCTTACAGGGGGCTGGAAACAATGAGCAGTTCTTC.

The chain links TRBV29-1 to TRBJ2-7; 7 positions match TRBD1. This CDR3 has 14 amino acids. The ends lost 0 bases at V and 1 base at J; junction bases unmatched: 3. Germline V gene lookup returns CDR1 SQVTM and CDR2 ANQGSEA. Here the CDR3 DNA reads TGCAGCGTTGAAGACCGGGACAGTTCCTACGAGCAGTACTTC. It yields the protein CSVEDRDSSYEQYF.

This rearrangement joins TRBV30 to TRBJ1-5, with TRBD1 matching over 7 bases. The CDR3 totals 16 residues. Germline V gene data show CDR1 as GTSNPN and CDR2 as SVGIG (reference sequence). The trim removed 3 bases at V and 1 base at J, leaving 9 bases unmatched. CDR3 sequence: CAWRTAGQESNQPQHF. In nucleotides, the CDR3 is TGTGCCTGGAGGACCGCCGGACAGGAGAGCAATCAGCCCCAGCATTTT. Looking up the rest from reference TRBV30 and TRBJ1-5 gives the full variable domain: SQTIHQWPATLVQPVGSPLSLECTVEGTSNPNLYWYRQAAGRGLQLLFYSVGIGQISSEVPQNLSASRPQDRQFILSSKKLLLSDSGFYLCAWRTAGQESNQPQHFGDGTRLSIL.

The genes are TRBV2 and TRBJ1-6, with 8 bases lining up with TRBD1. Germline CDR1 is SNHLY and CDR2 is FYNNEI. V dropped 7 bases and J dropped 6; count of bases not matched to a gene: 8. This CDR3 comprises 15 residues. CDR3 in amino acids: CASTIQGALNSPLHF. In DNA, the CDR3 is TGTGCCAGCACCATCCAGGGGGCTCTTAATTCACCCCTCCACTTT.

The rearrangement joins TRBV5-1 to TRBJ1-1, with a tentative D call TRBD1 (5 bases). Trimming took 1 base from V and 6 from J, leaving 7 bases between them. This CDR3 contains 12 residues. CDR1 is SGHRS, CDR2 YFSETQ, per germline. The CDR3 DNA is TGCGCCAGCAGCTTGCGGGGGGCTGAAGCTTTCTTT. Translation: CASSLRGAEAFF.

V usage is TRBV7-9 and J usage is TRBJ1-4; D is unresolved. The germline CDR1 and CDR2 sequences are SEHNR and FQNEAQ (reference sequence). The V end lost 3 bases, the J end lost 4 bases, and 12 bases lay between the germline ends. The CDR3 sequence is 15 residues long. Here the CDR3 reads CASSFYHDGNEKLFF. The DNA for the CDR3 is TGTGCCAGCAGCTTCTACCACGACGGTAATGAAAAACTGTTTTTT.

This clone was seen only once. The chain is built from TRBV14 and TRBJ1-1; possibly TRBD1 for D (6 bases). V lost 4 bases, J lost 10 bases, and 13 bases lay in between. The germline gives CDR1 SGHDN, CDR2 FVKESK. There are 12 residues in the CDR3. The CDR3 protein is CASSRHREGAFF. The CDR3 bases are TGTGCCAGCAGCCGACACAGGGAAGGAGCTTTCTTT.

The rearrangement links TRBV6-6 to TRBJ1-2, with D unresolved. Trimming took off 1 base at V and 4 bases at J, with 10 bases between the two ends. CDR1 and CDR2 (germline): MNHNY, SVGAGI (reference sequence). The CDR3 is 14 amino acids. The chain's CDR3 is CASSYYPGSYGYTF. The CDR3 DNA reads TGTGCCAGCAGTTACTATCCTGGGTCCTATGGCTACACCTTC.

The CDR3 sequence: CASSVGGRNSPLHF. The CDR3 DNA is TGTGCCAGCAGCGTAGGGGGCAGGAATTCACCCCTCCACTTT. The chain combines TRBV9 with TRBJ1-6; D is perhaps TRBD1 (5 bases). V dropped 0 bases and J dropped 7 bases, with 8 bases sitting between them. This CDR3 region has 14 residues. Germline CDR1 and CDR2: SGDLS and YYNGEE.

The J gene is TRBJ1-2, the V gene TRBV30, with TRBD1 matching 8 bases. V lost 5 bases, J lost 3 bases, and 5 bases stayed unmatched. The CDR3 covers 13 residues. Germline V gene lookup returns CDR1 GTSNPN and CDR2 SVGIG (reference sequence). DNA for the CDR3: TGTGCCTGGGGTCCAGGGGGCTACTATGGCTACACCTTC. Translating gives CAWGPGGYYGYTF.

The rearrangement joins TRBV2 to TRBJ1-4; D is uncertain. Looked up from germline, CDR1 is SNHLY and CDR2 is FYNNEI. Trimming took 0 bases from V and 6 from J, leaving 14 bases between them. The CDR3 is made up of 16 amino acids. The CDR3 reads CASSEALRKMDEKLFF. DNA for the CDR3: TGTGCCAGCAGTGAAGCGCTTCGGAAAATGGATGAAAAACTGTTTTTT.

This chain uses TRBV6-1 with TRBJ2-7; 10 nucleotides match TRBD1. J lost 4 bases, V lost 0 bases, and 3 bases had no gene match. Germline assignment: CDR1 MNHNS and CDR2 SASEGT. There are 15 residues in the CDR3. The CDR3 DNA reads as TGTGCCAGCAGTGAAGCGGCGGGACAGGGGTACGAGCAGTACTTC. Translated, it gives CASSEAAGQGYEQYF.

V is TRBV7-8 and J is TRBJ1-4, with D perhaps TRBD1 (6 bases). Germline CDR1 SGHVS, CDR2 FQNEAQ. The CDR3 is 18 amino acids. The V end was cut by 8 bases, the J end by 2 bases, with 24 bases between. The CDR3 sequence is CASSLDSRYTATNEKLFF. CDR3 DNA sequence: TGTGCCAGCTCTTTGGACAGTCGATACACCGCCACTAATGAAAAACTGTTTTTT.

The J gene is TRBJ2-3, the V gene TRBV5-1; 8 nucleotides align to TRBD2. The junction had 7 bases not matched to a gene; V was cut back by 0 bases and J by 4 bases. CDR3 length: 16 residues. Germline CDR1 and CDR2: SGHRS and YFSETQ. This chain's CDR3 is CASSLALAGISDTQYF. The CDR3 DNA reads TGCGCCAGCAGCTTGGCTTTAGCGGGGATTTCAGATACGCAGTATTTT.

V gene TRBV10-2 combines with J gene TRBJ2-5; 13 nucleotides line up with TRBD2. Germline assignment: CDR1 WSHSY and CDR2 SAAADI. Trimming cost V 2 bases and J 3 bases; bases outside gene matches: 0. CDR3 length: 15 residues. CDR3 loop: CASSEGLAGEETQYF. In nucleotides, the CDR3 is TGCGCCAGCAGTGAGGGACTAGCGGGGGAAGAGACCCAGTACTTC.

V gene TRBV4-1 combines with J gene TRBJ1-2; D not certain. Germline CDR1 MGHRA, CDR2 YSYEKL. The length of the CDR3 is 13 residues. The V end was cut by 1 base, the J end by 2 bases, with 5 bases between. The CDR3 sequence is CASSQAQNYGYTF. The CDR3 DNA is TGCGCCAGCAGCCAAGCACAAAACTATGGCTACACCTTC.

This clone was counted a few times. The V and J genes are TRBV7-2 and TRBJ2-7; the D gene is possibly TRBD2 (6 bases). Looked up from germline, CDR1 is SGHTA and CDR2 is FQGNSA. This CDR3 is 14 amino acids long. Trimming took off 4 bases at V and 6 bases at J, with 16 bases between the two ends. CDR3 region: CASSSLASPVEQYF. In DNA form, the CDR3 reads TGTGCCAGCAGCTCACTAGCAAGCCCTGTCGAGCAGTACTTC.